These 8 T cell receptor beta chains were sequenced from one sample in a study of T-cell reconstitution after alpha-beta-depleted transplantation in children. Preparation of the TCRbeta library used unique molecular identifiers. TCRdb re-called the PCR reads with MiXCR, one entry per CDR3 protein. The sample lists more than 200,000 distinct CDR3 sequences, under 30% seen once, with over 2.5% in the top ten. The sample here was PBMCs, taken before TCRalphabeta/CD19-depleted stem cell transplant. These receptors came from a girl under 10 years old with Fanconi anemia, due to receive a stem cell transplant.

This clonotype was seen only a few times. The chain uses TRBV29-1 and TRBJ2-7; D perhaps matches TRBD1 (5 bases). The V and J ends lost 6 bases and 4 bases respectively, with 13 bases between them. This CDR3 comprises 12 residues. CDR1 SQVTM and CDR2 ANQGSEA come from the germline V gene. The CDR3 spells CSVADRDYEQYF. In nucleotides, the CDR3 is TGCAGCGTAGCCGACAGAGATTACGAGCAGTACTTC.

This clonotype was seen more than once but under ten times. This chain joins TRBV5-1 and TRBJ2-1; TRBD2 is a possible D gene (5 bases). The CDR3 length is 14 residues. The V gene's germline CDR1 is SGHRS and CDR2 YFSETQ. The V gene lost 3 bases and the J gene lost 4 bases, with 11 bases spanning the gap. This CDR3 reads CASSSREGYNEQFF. The CDR3 DNA reads as TGCGCCAGCAGCTCCCGGGAAGGGTACAATGAGCAGTTCTTC.

This clonotype was seen a handful of times. DNA for the CDR3: TGCAGTGTCCTGACTAATGTCTCCTACAATGAGCAGTTCTTC. Encoded protein: CSVLTNVSYNEQFF. The genes are TRBV20-1 and TRBJ2-1, with D perhaps matching TRBD2 (5 bases). This CDR3 comprises 14 residues. Germline CDR1 reads DFQATT; CDR2 reads SNEGSKA (reference sequence). V was pared by 7 bases and J by 0 bases, with 13 bases between.

This clonotype was seen more than once but under ten times. The rearrangement uses TRBV25-1 and TRBJ2-2; D remains unclear. Germline CDR1 is MGHDK and CDR2 is SYGVNS. The CDR3 is 12 residues long. V lost 8 bases and J lost 3, with 7 bases in between. In nucleotides, the CDR3 is TGTGCCAGCGGAGTGTACACCGGGGAGCTGTTTTTT. This codes for CASGVYTGELFF.

V gene TRBV7-9 combines with J gene TRBJ2-5; 8 bases map to TRBD2. With V trimmed by 5 bases and J by 4 bases, 9 bases remained unmatched. CDR3 length: 15 amino acids. Looked up from germline, CDR1 is SEHNR and CDR2 is FQNEAQ (reference sequence). The CDR3 DNA follows: TGTGCCAGCAGCATAGTCCAAGCGGGGGCAGAGACCCAGTACTTC. Translation: CASSIVQAGAETQYF.

J is TRBJ2-1 and V is TRBV5-6; 11 bases match TRBD1. The germline V gene encodes CDR1 SGHDT and CDR2 YYEEEE. The junction had 8 bases not matched to a gene; V was cut back by 4 bases and J by 8 bases. The length of the CDR3 is 15 residues. The CDR3 loop reads CASSAYRDRGDEQFF. The CDR3 DNA is TGTGCCAGCAGCGCTTACCGGGACAGGGGGGATGAGCAGTTCTTC.

This clonotype has only a few counts. V gene TRBV29-1 combines with J gene TRBJ2-7; a possible D gene is TRBD1 (5 bases). The CDR3 sequence is 14 residues long. Germline V gene data show CDR1 as SQVTM and CDR2 as ANQGSEA. The V gene lost 7 bases and the J gene lost 0 bases, with 16 bases spanning the gap. CDR3 loop: CSARQNYFSYEQYF. CDR3 bases: TGCAGCGCCAGACAGAACTATTTCTCCTACGAGCAGTACTTC.

The chain has TRBV20-1 and TRBJ2-5, with TRBD1 identical over 9 bases. The CDR3 contains 15 residues. J gave up 4 bases and V 1 base, and 7 bases lay outside the gene matches. CDR1 DFQATT and CDR2 SNEGSKA come from the germline V gene (reference sequence). CDR3 coding DNA: TGCAGTGCTAGAGTCGGGACAGGGATGGTAGAGACCCAGTACTTC. It specifies CSARVGTGMVETQYF.